The entry below gives a single T cell receptor beta chain sequence along with its context. The antigen it binds to is not known. No much larger clone exists at a distance of one base, and base qualities are not known. Participants in the prospective study were enrolled through a virtual design, were aged roughly 18 to 100 years, and lived in 24 United States geographic areas. To assign participants to cohorts, the prospective study relied on clinical history that participants themselves reported in a screening survey and a study questionnaire. Recovered participants in ImmuneRACE Cohort 3 were defined as having two consecutive negative NP/OP PCR tests, clearance from a healthcare professional, or resolution of symptoms. Mobile phlebotomists in the prospective study collected whole blood, serum and a nasopharyngeal or oropharyngeal swab from every participant. Participants in the prospective study had the option to provide additional blood draws and questionnaires over an approximately two-month period. Before DNA extraction, prospective study blood samples were shipped either frozen or at room temperature.

This specimen comes from a study of blood T cell repertoires in COVID-19 (dated by TCRdb to 2019 to 2021). In terms of the full investigation: Samples from collaborators originated in the United States, Italy and Spain and spanned both the acute and convalescent phases of COVID-19. Where available, HLA class I and class II types were obtained from metadata supplied by the sample provider rather than from assay-based typing. Samples were obtained from the ongoing ImmuneRACE study (first 160 participants) and from about 1,300 subjects provided by 6 global collaborators. Nearly every sample came with metadata listing a de-identified subject ID, COVID-19 status, age in years and sex. The repertoires were made available in a free public database intended to serve as a resource for research on the immune response to SARS-CoV-2. The material from the prospective study consisted of cDNA or gDNA derived from T cells, B-cell-depleted T cells, or PBMCs. Subjects who had been exposed to COVID-19, were actively infected with it, or had recovered from it provided the deeply sampled blood TCRbeta repertoires that made up the dataset. Results the study describes overall, beyond this receptor: How much clinical and demographic metadata was included differed by source and by participant, and the metadata was provided uncurated.

TCRbeta CDR3 regions were amplified from genomic DNA by means of the immunoSEQ Assay, a bias-controlled multiplex PCR. In the paper's pipeline: Within the assay, amplification of reference gene primers was used to estimate how many nucleated cells each sample contained. To quantify the absolute abundance of each unique TCRbeta CDR3 rearrangement, sequence reads were collapsed and filtered. For each sample, productive Simpson clonality was calculated as the square root of Simpson's diversity index across productive rearrangements. The immuneACCESS repertoire file appears here via TCRdb, limited to in-frame rearrangements. These files lack a portion of the clones; in checked studies, under half of the deficit traces to unresolved V genes, and the cause of the others is not known. V and J calls and clone size are as listed in that table; D and trimming were resolved from the DNA. The sample records fewer than 200,000 clones, 84% of which are singletons. Together, the top ten hold 9.5% to 15% of the sample.

The sequenced material came from PBMCs or T cells enriched from blood (not recorded which). This clonotype was obtained from a man aged 50-60 years who had recovered from COVID-19.

CDR3 loop: CASSYSTETEFEKLFF. The nucleotide sequence reads TGTGCCAGCAGTTACTCGACAGAGACAGAATTCGAAAAACTGTTTTTT. Recombination connected TRBV6-5 to TRBJ1-4, and possibly TRBD1, on 5 matching bases. Reading from cysteine to phenylalanine, the CDR3 counts 16 amino acids. Only the CDR3 portion is preserved as DNA: 48 bases, with reading frame beginning at the first base. V is reduced by 0 bases and J by 8 bases, leaving a spacing of 16 bases between them. As encoded in the germline V gene, CDR1 is MNHEY while CDR2 is SVGAGI.